The rows below give T cell receptor beta chains drawn from one sample of a study of cytomegalovirus exposure and HLA in healthy donors. The data were produced by immunoSEQ multiplex PCR, yet TCRdb's version contains in-frame clones alone and is incomplete. The data contain roughly 150,000 clones, 65% to 70% of them singletons. The sequenced sample was PBMCs. These receptors were obtained from a man younger than 40 in good health and CMV-seropositive. Both conserved end residues are part of each CDR3. The D gene is left open where the match is weak.

TRBJ2-5 | TRBD2 | TRBV19 | CASGGLAESQYF
TRBJ1-5 | TRBD1 | TRBV5-1 | CASSQGGRNQPQHF
TRBJ2-6 | . | TRBV5-8 | CASSLGWEGDSAGANVLTF
TRBJ2-5 | . | TRBV6-1 | CASAVSGETQYF
TRBJ2-7 | . | TRBV7-8 | CASSLNSGESSYEQYF
TRBJ2-7 | . | TRBV30 | CAWSVRRTFAGEQYF
TRBJ2-5 | TRBD1 | TRBV5-1 | CASSLSLQGGQETQYF
TRBJ2-4 | . | TRBV9 | CASSTGLAKNIQYF
TRBJ1-1 | . | TRBV11-2 | CASSLVRSTEAFF
TRBJ2-1 | . | TRBV11-3 | CASSPRPRAGYNEQFF
TRBJ2-5 | TRBD2 | TRBV30 | CAWSGPGLAAETQYF
. | . | TRBV21-1 | CASSGTGGIYEQYF
TRBJ2-6 | . | TRBV7-3 | CASSSLNRDGANVLTF
TRBJ1-1 | . | TRBV6-5 | CATRGAGGNTEAFF
TRBJ1-6 | . | TRBV21-1 | CASSKTGAPYNSPLHF
TRBJ2-7 | . | TRBV10-3 | CAIAGSYEQYF
. | . | TRBV7-2 | CASSLAGEQYF
TRBJ1-1 | TRBD1 | TRBV4-1 | CASSRETGTGATEAFF
TRBJ1-3 | TRBD1 | TRBV28 | CASRSPGGHIYF
TRBJ2-1 | TRBD2 | TRBV6-1 | CASSASGTILYNEQFF
TRBJ2-1 | . | TRBV7-9 | CASRSQRDEQFF
TRBJ1-5 | TRBD1 | TRBV2 | CASSPQPTGGNQPQHF
TRBJ2-7 | TRBD1 | TRBV10-3 | CAISESADRVYEQYF
TRBJ2-3 | . | TRBV5-6 | CASSPLGGSADTQYF
TRBJ1-3 | . | TRBV30 | CAWRPDSAGNTIYF
TRBJ2-1 | . | TRBV18 | CASSPGLALYNEQFF
TRBJ2-1 | TRBD2 | TRBV18 | CASSPPKVAGGGEQFF
TRBJ2-3 | . | TRBV27 | CASSRTVADTQYF
TRBJ2-3 | . | TRBV9 | CASSSRDTAGSDTQYF
TRBJ1-1 | . | TRBV19 | CASTRWSLKNTEAFF
TRBJ2-3 | TRBD1 | TRBV11-3 | CASSSRQGVTDTDTQYF
TRBJ1-1 | . | TRBV5-1 | CASSLRGEYEAFF
TRBJ2-3 | TRBD2 | TRBV18 | CASRAGGGSDTQYF
TRBJ2-7 | TRBD2 | TRBV27 | CASSLGAGASYEQYF
TRBJ1-5 | . | TRBV27 | CASSLSRIYNQPQHF
TRBJ2-2 | TRBD2 | TRBV11-3 | CASSPGSLAGARGELFF
TRBJ1-6 | . | TRBV30 | CAWSGTDSSYNSPLHF
TRBJ1-1 | TRBD1 | TRBV30 | CAWSVRSGGLFTEAFF
TRBJ2-7 | . | TRBV2 | CASRGLSYEQYF
TRBJ1-2 | . | TRBV6-5 | CASSRGDYGYTF
TRBJ1-3 | TRBD1 | TRBV18 | CASSTGTGISGNTIYF
TRBJ2-5 | . | TRBV7-3 | CASSPNPTGQETQYF
TRBJ1-1 | . | TRBV25-1 | CASSEAQYTEAFF
TRBJ2-5 | . | TRBV4-1 | CASSQEQSPAETQYF